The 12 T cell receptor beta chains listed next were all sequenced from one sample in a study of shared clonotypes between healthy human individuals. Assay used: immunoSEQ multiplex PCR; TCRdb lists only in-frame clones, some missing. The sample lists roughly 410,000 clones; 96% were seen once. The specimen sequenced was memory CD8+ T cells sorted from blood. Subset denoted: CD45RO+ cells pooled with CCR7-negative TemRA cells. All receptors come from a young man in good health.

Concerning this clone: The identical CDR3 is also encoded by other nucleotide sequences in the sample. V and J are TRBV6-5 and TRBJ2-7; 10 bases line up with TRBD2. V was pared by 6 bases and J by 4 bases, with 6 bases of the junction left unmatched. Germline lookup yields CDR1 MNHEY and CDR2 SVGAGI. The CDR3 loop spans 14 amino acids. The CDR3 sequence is CASSPGLAEYEQYF. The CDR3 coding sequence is TGTGCCAGCAGCCCCGGACTAGCGGAATACGAGCAGTACTTC.

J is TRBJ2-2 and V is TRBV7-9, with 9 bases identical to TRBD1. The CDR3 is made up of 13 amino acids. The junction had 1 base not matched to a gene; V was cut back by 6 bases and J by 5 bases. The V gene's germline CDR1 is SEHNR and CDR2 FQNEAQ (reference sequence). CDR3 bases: TGTGCCAGCAGGACAGGGGGTACCGGGGAGCTGTTTTTT. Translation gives CASRTGGTGELFF.

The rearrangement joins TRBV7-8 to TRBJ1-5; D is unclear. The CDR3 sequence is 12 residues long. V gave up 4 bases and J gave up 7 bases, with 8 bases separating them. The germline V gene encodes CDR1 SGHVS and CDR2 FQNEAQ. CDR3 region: CASSSGWQPQHF. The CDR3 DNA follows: TGTGCCAGCAGCTCCGGCTGGCAGCCCCAGCATTTT.

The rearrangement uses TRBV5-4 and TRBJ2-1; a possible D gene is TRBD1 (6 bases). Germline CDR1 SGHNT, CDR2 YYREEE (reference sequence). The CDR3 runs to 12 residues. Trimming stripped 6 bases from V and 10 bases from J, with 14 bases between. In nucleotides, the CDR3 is TGTGCCAGCATCAACAGGGACGGGGAGCAGTTCTTC. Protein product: CASINRDGEQFF.

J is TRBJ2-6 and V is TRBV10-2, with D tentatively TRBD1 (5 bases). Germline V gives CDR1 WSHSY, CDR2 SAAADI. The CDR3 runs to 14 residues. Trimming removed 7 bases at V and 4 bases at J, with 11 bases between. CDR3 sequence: CASTPGPGANVLTF. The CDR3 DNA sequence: TGCGCCAGCACTCCAGGGCCAGGGGCCAACGTCCTGACTTTC.

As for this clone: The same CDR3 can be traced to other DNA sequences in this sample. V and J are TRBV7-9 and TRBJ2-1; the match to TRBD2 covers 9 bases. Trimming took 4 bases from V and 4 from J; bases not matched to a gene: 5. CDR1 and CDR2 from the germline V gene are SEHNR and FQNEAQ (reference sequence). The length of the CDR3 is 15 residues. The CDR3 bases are TGTGCCAGCAGCTCCTTAGCGGGAGATTACAATGAGCAGTTCTTC. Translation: CASSSLAGDYNEQFF. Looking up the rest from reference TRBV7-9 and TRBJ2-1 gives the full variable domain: DTGVSQNPRHKITKRGQNVTFRCDPISEHNRLYWYRQTLGQGPEFLTYFQNEAQLEKSRLLSDRFSAERPKGSFSTLEIQRTEQGDSAMYLCASSSLAGDYNEQFFGPGTRLTVL.

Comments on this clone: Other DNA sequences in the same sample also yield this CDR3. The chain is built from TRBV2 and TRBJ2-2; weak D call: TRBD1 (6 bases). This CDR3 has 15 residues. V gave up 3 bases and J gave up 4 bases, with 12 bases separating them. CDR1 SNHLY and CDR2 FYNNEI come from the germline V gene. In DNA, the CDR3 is TGTGCCAGCAGTGAGGGGGCGCGTATCACCGGGGAGCTGTTTTTT. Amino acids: CASSEGARITGELFF.

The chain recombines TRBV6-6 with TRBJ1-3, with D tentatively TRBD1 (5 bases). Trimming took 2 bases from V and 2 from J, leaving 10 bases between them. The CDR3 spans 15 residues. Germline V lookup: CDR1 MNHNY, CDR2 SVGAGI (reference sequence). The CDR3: CASSYGQGTGNTIYF. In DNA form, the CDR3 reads TGTGCCAGCAGTTACGGGCAGGGAACTGGAAACACCATATATTTT.

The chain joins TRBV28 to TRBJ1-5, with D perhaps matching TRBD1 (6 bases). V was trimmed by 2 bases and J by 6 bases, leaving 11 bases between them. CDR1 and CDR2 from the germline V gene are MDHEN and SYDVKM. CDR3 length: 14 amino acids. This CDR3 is CASSLHRVSQPQHF. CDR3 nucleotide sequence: TGTGCCAGCAGTTTACACAGGGTTAGTCAGCCCCAGCATTTT.

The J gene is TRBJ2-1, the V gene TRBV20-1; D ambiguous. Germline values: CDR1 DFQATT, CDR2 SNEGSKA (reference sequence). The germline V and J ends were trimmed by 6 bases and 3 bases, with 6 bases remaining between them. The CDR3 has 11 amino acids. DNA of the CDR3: TGCAGTGCATGGGACTACAATGAGCAGTTCTTC. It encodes CSAWDYNEQFF.

CDR3 coding DNA: TGCGCCAGCATCAGAGGCGGGAGTGGTAATTCCGGGGAGCTGTTTTTT. It encodes CASIRGGSGNSGELFF. The V gene is TRBV5-1, the J gene TRBJ2-2; 7 nucleotides line up with TRBD2. With V trimmed by 6 bases and J by 6 bases, 14 bases remained unmatched. The CDR3 extends over 16 amino acids. The germline CDR1 and CDR2 sequences are SGHRS and YFSETQ.

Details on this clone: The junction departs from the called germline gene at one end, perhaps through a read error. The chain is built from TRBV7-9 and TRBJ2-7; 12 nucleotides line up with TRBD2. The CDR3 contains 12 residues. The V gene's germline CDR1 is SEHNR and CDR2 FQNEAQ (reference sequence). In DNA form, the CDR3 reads TGTGCCAGCAGCCTAGCGGGAGGGCCAGAGTACTTC. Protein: CASSLAGGPEYF. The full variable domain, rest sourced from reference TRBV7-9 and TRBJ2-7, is DTGVSQNPRHKITKRGQNVTFRCDPISEHNRLYWYRQTLGQGPEFLTYFQNEAQLEKSRLLSDRFSAERPKGSFSTLEIQRTEQGDSAMYLCASSLAGGPEYFGPGTRLTVT.